Listed here are 29 T cell receptor beta chains from one sample, sequenced in a study of Ad26.COV2.S vaccination and SARS-CoV-2 variants. TCRdb's table, derived via immunoSEQ multiplex PCR, lists solely in-frame clones and lacks some. The sample consists of about 250,000 clones, 80% to 90% of them appearing once. Treatment: some 20 received Ad26.COV2.S at low or high dose, single or two shots; several received placebo; per-sample allocation not given. Specimen acquisition occurred on day 63 following the initial vaccine or placebo injection. Sequenced here: peripheral blood, sampled in a trial of Ad26.COV2.S vaccine versus placebo. The receptors stem from a person aged 18-60 years who received the Ad26.COV2.S COVID-19 vaccine or a placebo.

In its sample, this clone was seen once. Other nucleotide sequences from this sample produce the same CDR3. V and J are TRBV28 and TRBJ1-2; no firm D call. The V gene's germline CDR1 is MDHEN and CDR2 SYDVKM. The V end lost 6 bases, the J end lost 2 bases, and 4 bases lay between the germline ends. The CDR3 is 11 residues long. In DNA form, the CDR3 reads TGTGCCAGCAGGATCAACTATGGCTACACCTTC. Amino acid sequence: CASRINYGYTF.

This clone was detected once. The chain uses TRBV4-3 and TRBJ2-5, with D perhaps given as TRBD1 or TRBD2 (5 bases each). V was cut by 0 bases and J by 0 bases, with 17 bases left in between. The CDR3 runs 18 residues. Germline V gene data show CDR1 as LGHNA and CDR2 as YSLEER. The chain's CDR3 is CASSQDILGGRDQETQYF. DNA of the CDR3: TGCGCCAGCAGCCAAGATATACTAGGCGGCAGGGACCAAGAGACCCAGTACTTC.

V gene TRBV2 combines with J gene TRBJ2-5, with D unclear. This CDR3 spans 15 amino acids. Looked up from germline, CDR1 is SNHLY and CDR2 is FYNNEI. Trimming removed 6 bases at V and 5 bases at J, with 19 bases between. The CDR3 DNA reads TGTGCCAGCAGCCACCCTCCCACAAGTTTGGAGACCCAGTACTTC. Translation: CASSHPPTSLETQYF.

This rearrangement joins TRBV19 to TRBJ1-2; 7 positions match TRBD1. CDR3 length: 15 residues. Germline assignment: CDR1 LNHDA and CDR2 SQIVND (reference sequence). V was clipped by 4 bases and J by 6 bases; unmatched bases: 11. CDR3 region: CASSSPQGYLDGYTF. CDR3 nucleotides: TGTGCCAGTAGTAGCCCACAGGGGTATCTGGATGGCTACACCTTC.

V and J are TRBV19 and TRBJ1-1, with D uncertain. This CDR3 is 18 amino acids long. Per the germline V gene, CDR1 is LNHDA and CDR2 is SQIVND (reference sequence). Between the trimmed V and J ends, which lost 3 bases and 0 bases, there was a span of 20 bases. The CDR3 protein is CASSMRRGGTQMNTEAFF. The CDR3 nucleotides read TGTGCCAGTAGTATGCGACGGGGAGGTACCCAGATGAACACTGAAGCTTTCTTT.

The CDR3 sequence is CASSLVTPGANVLTF. The CDR3 DNA sequence: TGTGCCAGCAGCTTAGTCACCCCTGGGGCCAACGTCCTGACTTTC. This chain uses TRBV7-9 with TRBJ2-6; D is unresolved. CDR1 SEHNR and CDR2 FQNEAQ come from the germline V gene (reference sequence). V lost 1 base to trimming and J lost 2 bases, with 6 bases between them. The CDR3 sequence is 15 residues long.

In its sample, this clone was seen once. The chain recombines TRBV15 with TRBJ2-7; 8 bases match TRBD1. Germline V gene sequence: CDR1 LNHNV, CDR2 YYDKDF (reference sequence). V lost 1 base, J lost 2 bases, and 1 base stayed unmatched. The CDR3 covers 14 residues. The CDR3 reads CATSRGQGPYEQYF. Here the CDR3 DNA reads TGTGCCACCAGCAGAGGACAGGGGCCCTACGAGCAGTACTTC.

This clone was recorded once. The gene calls are TRBV12-5 and TRBJ2-7; the D gene is possibly TRBD2 (6 bases). CDR3 length equals 15 residues. Germline-derived CDR1 and CDR2 are LGHNT and FRNRAP. The V gene lost 1 base and the J gene lost 2 bases, with 12 bases spanning the gap. The CDR3 region is CASGLEIAETYEQYF. The DNA of the CDR3 is TGTGCTAGTGGTTTGGAAATAGCGGAGACCTACGAGCAGTACTTC.

J is TRBJ1-4 and V is TRBV7-9; TRBD1 agrees at 10 bases. Looked up from germline, CDR1 is SEHNR and CDR2 is FQNEAQ (reference sequence). The CDR3 totals 17 residues. The V and J ends lost 2 bases and 1 base, in that order; junction bases with no gene match: 4. The CDR3 protein is CASSLYGTGETNEKLFF. The DNA for the CDR3 is TGTGCCAGCAGCTTATACGGGACAGGGGAAACTAATGAAAAACTGTTTTTT.

The chain has TRBV4-2 and TRBJ2-6; D is uncertain. The V end was cut by 0 bases, the J end by 0 bases, with 12 bases between. CDR1 is LGHNA, CDR2 YNFKEQ, per germline. This CDR3 is built from 18 residues. The CDR3 bases are TGTGCCAGCAGCCAAGAGCCCGACGGCAACTCTGGGGCCAACGTCCTGACTTTC. This codes for CASSQEPDGNSGANVLTF.

The chain recombines TRBV28 with TRBJ1-1; 10 bases fit TRBD1. The CDR3 consists of 16 residues. The V and J ends lost 6 bases and 3 bases, in that order; junction bases with no gene match: 10. CDR1 is MDHEN and CDR2 is SYDVKM in the germline V gene. The CDR3 region has the DNA TGTGCCAGCAGGCAAACCGGGACAGGGGACGACACTGAAGCTTTCTTT. As protein: CASRQTGTGDDTEAFF.

V and J are TRBV2 and TRBJ2-1; 8 bases are shared with TRBD1. Trimming took 5 bases from V and 5 from J; bases not matched to a gene: 8. The CDR3 is made up of 15 amino acids. Germline CDR1 is SNHLY and CDR2 is FYNNEI. For the CDR3, the DNA is TGTGCCAGCAGTCCGGACAGGGATTATAACAATGAGCAGTTCTTC. Its protein is CASSPDRDYNNEQFF.

This chain uses TRBV7-2 with TRBJ1-1; D uncertain. Germline lookup yields CDR1 SGHTA and CDR2 FQGNSA. The CDR3 extends over 15 amino acids. Trimming cost V 1 base and J 3 bases, with 12 bases left between them. CDR3 loop: CASSLDENSYTEAFF. Written as DNA, the CDR3 is TGTGCCAGCAGCTTAGATGAGAACTCTTACACTGAAGCTTTCTTT. The full variable domain, completed using reference TRBV7-2 and TRBJ1-1, is GAGVSQSPSNKVTEKGKDVELRCDPISGHTALYWYRQSLGQGLEFLIYFQGNSAPDKSGLPSDRFSAERTGGSVSTLTIQRTQQEDSAVYLCASSLDENSYTEAFFGQGTRLTVV.

The rearrangement links TRBV5-6 to TRBJ1-2, with a tentative D call TRBD1 (6 bases). Germline V gene data show CDR1 as SGHDT and CDR2 as YYEEEE. V shed 0 bases and J shed 6 bases, with 12 bases lying between them. This CDR3 comprises 14 residues. The CDR3 loop reads CASSLAAGEHGYTF. In nucleotides, the CDR3 is TGTGCCAGCAGCTTGGCGGCAGGGGAGCATGGCTACACCTTC.

The chain employs TRBV5-1 and TRBJ2-3; TRBD2 aligns across 13 bases. Germline V lookup: CDR1 SGHRS, CDR2 YFSETQ. The CDR3 is made up of 16 amino acids. The V gene end was trimmed by 5 bases and the J gene end by 4 bases; junction bases not matched to a gene: 7. This CDR3 is CASRNLLAGGSDTQYF. CDR3 in DNA: TGCGCCAGCAGAAACCTACTAGCGGGAGGGTCAGATACGCAGTATTTT.

This chain connects TRBV29-1 to TRBJ2-1; 11 bases fit TRBD2. The ends lost 5 bases at V and 8 bases at J; junction bases unmatched: 5. The germline gives CDR1 SQVTM, CDR2 ANQGSEA. This CDR3 is built from 13 residues. CDR3 sequence (DNA): TGCAGCGTTAGACTAGCGGGAAACCATGAGCAGTTCTTC. Translating it yields CSVRLAGNHEQFF.

The J gene is TRBJ2-5, the V gene TRBV7-6, with 8 bases that match TRBD1. The CDR3 is 15 amino acids. The germline V gene has CDR1 SGHVS and CDR2 FNYEAQ. After removal of 5 bases from V and 2 bases from J, the junction contained 7 bases not matched to a gene. CDR3 loop: CASSPRTGLQETQYF. CDR3 sequence (DNA): TGTGCCAGCAGCCCCCGGACAGGGCTACAAGAGACCCAGTACTTC.

The rearrangement joins TRBV19 to TRBJ2-4; the D gene is possibly TRBD2 (5 bases). CDR3 length: 15 amino acids. Germline lookup yields CDR1 LNHDA and CDR2 SQIVND (reference sequence). V was clipped by 0 bases and J by 10 bases, with 16 bases between them. The CDR3 loop is CASSIEGGSRGIQYF. The CDR3 nucleotides are TGTGCCAGTAGTATAGAAGGCGGGTCACGAGGGATTCAGTACTTC.

This clone was detected only once. This rearrangement joins TRBV11-2 to TRBJ2-7, with TRBD1 identical over 7 bases. Germline CDR1 and CDR2: SGHAT and FQNNGV. The CDR3 is 15 residues long. Germline trimming cut 7 bases from V and 6 bases from J; bases unmatched to any gene: 15. The CDR3 bases are TGTGCCAGCACCCCAGGGGCAGGGGGTCTTTCCGAGCAGTACTTC. Residues: CASTPGAGGLSEQYF.

The DNA of the CDR3 is TGTGCCAGCTCACGAGAGAACGAGCAGTACTTC. This gives the protein CASSRENEQYF. The rearrangement links TRBV18 to TRBJ2-7; D remains ambiguous. Looked up from germline, CDR1 is KGHSH and CDR2 is LQKENI. V was trimmed by 4 bases and J by 5 bases, leaving 6 bases between them. CDR3 size: 11 residues.

This clone appeared once. The chain joins TRBV2 to TRBJ2-5, with D unresolved. V lost 8 bases and J lost 1, with 14 bases in between. CDR1 and CDR2 (germline): SNHLY, FYNNEI. The CDR3 is made up of 14 amino acids. In DNA, the CDR3 is TGTGCCAGCGTCGCAGACCGACTCCAAGAGACCCAGTACTTC. Translated, it gives CASVADRLQETQYF.

This chain links TRBV5-1 with TRBJ1-2; TRBD1 matches 7 bases. CDR1 is SGHRS and CDR2 is YFSETQ in the germline V gene. The CDR3 is made up of 14 amino acids. V gave up 4 bases and J gave up 7 bases; unmatched junction bases: 10. In DNA, the CDR3 is TGCGCCAGCAGCCGAGGGACAGATGGGCTTGGCTACACCTTC. Translated: CASSRGTDGLGYTF.

The count of this clone is one. The gene calls are TRBV7-2 and TRBJ1-5, with 7 bases fitting TRBD1. Germline CDR1 reads SGHTA; CDR2 reads FQGNSA. CDR3 length: 14 amino acids. Losses at the gene ends were 5 bases for V and 2 bases for J; bases not matched to a gene: 3. In DNA form, the CDR3 reads TGTGCCAGCAGCCTAGACAGGGGCAATCAGCCCCAGCATTTT. Its translation: CASSLDRGNQPQHF.

This chain uses TRBV6-5 with TRBJ2-7, with D tentatively TRBD1 (6 bases). The germline CDR1 and CDR2 sequences are MNHEY and SVGAGI. V dropped 0 bases and J dropped 0 bases, with 12 bases sitting between them. There are 16 residues in the CDR3. CDR3 region: CASSYSSGQLSYEQYF. Here the CDR3 DNA reads TGTGCCAGCAGTTACTCGAGCGGACAGCTCTCCTACGAGCAGTACTTC.

The J gene is TRBJ1-4, the V gene TRBV5-1, with D perhaps matching TRBD1 (5 bases). Germline V gives CDR1 SGHRS, CDR2 YFSETQ. CDR3 length: 14 residues. V lost 3 bases and J 6 bases, leaving 12 bases between the germline ends. DNA for the CDR3: TGCGCCAGCAGCTGGGGCGCGCAGTATGAAAAACTGTTTTTT. Translating gives CASSWGAQYEKLFF.

About this clone itself: Other nucleotide sequences in the sample specify the same CDR3. The V call is TRBV7-9, the J call TRBJ1-2; a weak D match, TRBD1 (5 bases). This CDR3 region has 14 residues. The ends were cut back, 3 bases at V and 2 bases at J, with 10 bases in the middle. Germline V gene sequence: CDR1 SEHNR, CDR2 FQNEAQ (reference sequence). CDR3 residues: CASSLSGSNYGYTF. The CDR3 region has the DNA TGTGCCAGCAGCTTGTCAGGGTCCAACTATGGCTACACCTTC.

V gene TRBV29-1 combines with J gene TRBJ2-1; 7 bases line up with TRBD1. Per the germline V gene, CDR1 is SQVTM and CDR2 is ANQGSEA. The CDR3 has 14 residues. V lost 4 bases, J lost 4 bases, and 7 bases stayed unmatched. The DNA of the CDR3 is TGCAGCGTTGTGACAGGGCGCATTTACAATGAGCAGTTCTTC. As protein: CSVVTGRIYNEQFF.

V is TRBV4-1 and J is TRBJ2-1; the D gene could be TRBD1 or TRBD2 (5 bases each). Germline CDR1 MGHRA, CDR2 YSYEKL. The V end was cut by 5 bases, the J end by 7 bases, with 21 bases between. The CDR3 has 16 amino acids. This CDR3 reads CASSSRTTVWGNEQFF. The CDR3 region has the DNA TGCGCCAGCAGCTCCCGGACCACGGTCTGGGGGAATGAGCAGTTCTTC.

In this sample, this clone turned up once. V is TRBV11-2 and J is TRBJ2-7; the D is unclear. V lost 1 base and J lost 7, with 8 bases in between. Looked up from germline, CDR1 is SGHAT and CDR2 is FQNNGV. CDR3 length: 12 residues. CDR3 DNA sequence: TGTGCCAGCAGCTTAGGTTATGGGGAGCAGTACTTC. The encoded protein is CASSLGYGEQYF.